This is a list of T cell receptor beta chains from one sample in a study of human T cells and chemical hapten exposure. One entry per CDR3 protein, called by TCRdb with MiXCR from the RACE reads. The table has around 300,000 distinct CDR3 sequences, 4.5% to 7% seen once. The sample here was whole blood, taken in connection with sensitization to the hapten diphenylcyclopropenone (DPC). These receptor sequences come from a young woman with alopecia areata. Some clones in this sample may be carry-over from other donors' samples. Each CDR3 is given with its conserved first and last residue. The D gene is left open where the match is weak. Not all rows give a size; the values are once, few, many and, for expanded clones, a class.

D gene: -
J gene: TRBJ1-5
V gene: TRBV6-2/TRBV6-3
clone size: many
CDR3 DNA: TGTGCCAGCAGTTACTGGGTGGGGGATAATCAGCCCCAGCATTTT
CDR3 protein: CASSYWVGDNQPQHF

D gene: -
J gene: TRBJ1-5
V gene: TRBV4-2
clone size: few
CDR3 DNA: TGTGCCAGCAGCCAAGATTATCAGGACAGACCCAATCAGCCCCAGCATTTT
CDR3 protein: CASSQDYQDRPNQPQHF

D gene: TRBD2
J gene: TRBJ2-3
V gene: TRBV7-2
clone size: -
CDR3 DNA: TGTGCCAGCAGCTCCGGACTAGCGGGGGGGCGGTCAGATACGCAGTATTTT
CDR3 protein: CASSSGLAGGRSDTQYF

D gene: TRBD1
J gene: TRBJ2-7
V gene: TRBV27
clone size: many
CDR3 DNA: TGTGCCAGCAGTTTAGTTGGGACAGCTGGGCCCTACGAGCAGTACTTC
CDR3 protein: CASSLVGTAGPYEQYF

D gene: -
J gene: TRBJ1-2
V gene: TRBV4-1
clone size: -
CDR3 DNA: TGCGCCGGCAGTTTCCAGGTGGATTATGGCTACACCTTC
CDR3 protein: CAGSFQVDYGYTF

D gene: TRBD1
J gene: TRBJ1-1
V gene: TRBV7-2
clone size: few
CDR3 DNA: TGTGCCAGCAGCATCGGGACAGGGGGCTGGGATGAAGCTTTCTTT
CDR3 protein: CASSIGTGGWDEAFF

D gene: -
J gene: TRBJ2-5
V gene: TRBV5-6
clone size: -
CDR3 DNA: TGTGCCAGCAGCTTGGTTCAGGAAGAGACCCAGTACTTC
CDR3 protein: CASSLVQEETQYF

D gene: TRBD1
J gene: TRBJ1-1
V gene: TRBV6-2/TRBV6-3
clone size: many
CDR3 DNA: TGTGCCAGCCACCTCTCGGGACAGGGGGTTTGGGACACTGAAGCTTTCTTT
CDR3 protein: CASHLSGQGVWDTEAFF

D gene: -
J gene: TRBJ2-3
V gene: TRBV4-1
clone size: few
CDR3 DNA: TGCGCCAGCAGCCCCATTAAATCGCGGGCCTTTAGCAGGGATACGCAGTATTTT
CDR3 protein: CASSPIKSRAFSRDTQYF

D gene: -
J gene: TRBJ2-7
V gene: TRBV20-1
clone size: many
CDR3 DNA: TGCAGTGCTAGAGGGCTAGGGGGAGGGCAGTACTTC
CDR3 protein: CSARGLGGGQYF

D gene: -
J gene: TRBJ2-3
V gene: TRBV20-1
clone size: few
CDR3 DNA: TGCAGTGCTAGAGATCAGGGGACAGATACGCAGTATTTT
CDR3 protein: CSARDQGTDTQYF

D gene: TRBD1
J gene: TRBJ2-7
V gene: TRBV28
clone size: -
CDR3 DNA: TGTGCCAGCAACACAGGGGGTCCCTACGAGCAGTACTTC
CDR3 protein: CASNTGGPYEQYF

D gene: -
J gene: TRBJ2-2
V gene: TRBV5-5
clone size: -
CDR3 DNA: TGTGCCAGCAGCTTGAGACAGTCCACCGGGGAGCTGTTTTTT
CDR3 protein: CASSLRQSTGELFF

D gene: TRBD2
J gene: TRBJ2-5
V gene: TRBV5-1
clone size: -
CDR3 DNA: TGCGCCAGCAGCCACGCGGGGGGGCCGGAGACCCAGTACTTC
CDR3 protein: CASSHAGGPETQYF

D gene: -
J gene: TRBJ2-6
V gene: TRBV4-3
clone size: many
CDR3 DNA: TGCGCCAGCAGCCCATTTCTCAGCTCTGGGGCCAACGTCCTGACTTTC
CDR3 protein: CASSPFLSSGANVLTF

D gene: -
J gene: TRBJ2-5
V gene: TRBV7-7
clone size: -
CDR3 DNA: TGTGCTAGCAGCCCAGGTCCCCATGAGACCCAGTACTTC
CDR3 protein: CASSPGPHETQYF

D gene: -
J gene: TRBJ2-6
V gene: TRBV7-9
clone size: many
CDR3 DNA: TGTGCCAGCAGCGCCTCCCTCCCGGGACCTGGGGCCAACGTCCTGACTTTC
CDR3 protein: CASSASLPGPGANVLTF

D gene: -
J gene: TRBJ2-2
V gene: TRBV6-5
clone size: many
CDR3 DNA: TGTGCCAGCAGTTCAGGACAGATGAACACCGGGGAGCTGTTTTTT
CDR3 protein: CASSSGQMNTGELFF

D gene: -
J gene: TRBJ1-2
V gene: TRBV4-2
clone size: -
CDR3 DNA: TGTGCCAGCAGCCAAGATATTGATTCTCGCTACACCTTC
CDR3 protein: CASSQDIDSRYTF

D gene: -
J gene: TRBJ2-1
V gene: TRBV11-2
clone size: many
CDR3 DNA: TGTGCCAGCAGCTTAGGGAGGCAGGCTGAGCAGTTCTTC
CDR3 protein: CASSLGRQAEQFF

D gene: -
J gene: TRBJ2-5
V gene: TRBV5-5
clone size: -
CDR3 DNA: TGTGCCAGCAGTCGAGATTGGGACTGGCAAGAGACCCAGTACTTC
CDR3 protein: CASSRDWDWQETQYF

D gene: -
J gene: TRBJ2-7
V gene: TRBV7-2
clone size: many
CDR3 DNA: TGTGCCAGCAGCCCACCCTTACACTACGAGCAGTACTTC
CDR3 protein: CASSPPLHYEQYF

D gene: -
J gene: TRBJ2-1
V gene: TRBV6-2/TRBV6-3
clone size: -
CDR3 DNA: TGTGCCAGCACCTACCTCCCGGGGGGCATCTACAATGAGCAGTTCTTC
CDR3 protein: CASTYLPGGIYNEQFF

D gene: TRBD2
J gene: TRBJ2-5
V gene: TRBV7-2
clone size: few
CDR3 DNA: TGTGCCAGCAGCCCGACTAGCGGGGGGGCCGCGGGAGAGACCCAGTACTTC
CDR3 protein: CASSPTSGGAAGETQYF

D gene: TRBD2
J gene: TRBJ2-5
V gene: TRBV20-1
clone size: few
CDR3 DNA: TGCAGTGCTCCACGAAGCGGGGGCCTCCAAGAGACCCAGTACTTC
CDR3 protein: CSAPRSGGLQETQYF

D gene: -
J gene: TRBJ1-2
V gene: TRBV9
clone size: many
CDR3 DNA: TGTGCCAGCAGCGTAGTTACCGCCGGGGGTTCCCCTATCGGCTACACCTTC
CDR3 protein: CASSVVTAGGSPIGYTF

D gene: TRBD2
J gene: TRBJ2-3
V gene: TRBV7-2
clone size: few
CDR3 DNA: TGTGCCAGCAGTTACCTAGCGGGGGCCCAGACAGATACGCAGTATTTT
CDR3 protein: CASSYLAGAQTDTQYF

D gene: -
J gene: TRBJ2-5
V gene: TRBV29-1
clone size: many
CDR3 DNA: TGCAGCGTTGAAGAGGCTTCACCTGAAGAGACCCAGTACTTC
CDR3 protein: CSVEEASPEETQYF

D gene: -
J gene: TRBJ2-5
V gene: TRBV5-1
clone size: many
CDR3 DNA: TGCGCCAGCAGTAGGGACCCCCGAGGGGAGACCCAGTACTTC
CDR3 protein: CASSRDPRGETQYF

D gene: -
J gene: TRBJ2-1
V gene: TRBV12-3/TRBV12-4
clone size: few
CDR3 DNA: TGTGCCAGCTCGGGCAGGGGAGCTGAGCAGTTCTTC
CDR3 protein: CASSGRGAEQFF

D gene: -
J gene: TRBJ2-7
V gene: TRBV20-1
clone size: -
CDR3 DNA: TGCAGTGCTAGGGACCTAAAGGGGGACGGTCCCTACGAGCAGTACTTC
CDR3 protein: CSARDLKGDGPYEQYF

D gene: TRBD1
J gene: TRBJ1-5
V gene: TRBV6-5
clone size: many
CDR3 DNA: TGTGCCAGCAGTTACAGGACAGGGTATCAGCCCCAGCATTTT
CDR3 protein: CASSYRTGYQPQHF

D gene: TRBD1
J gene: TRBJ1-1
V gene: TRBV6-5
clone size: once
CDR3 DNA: TGTGCCAGCAGTACGACAGGGGTCCTTGAAGCTTTCTTT
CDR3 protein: CASSTTGVLEAFF

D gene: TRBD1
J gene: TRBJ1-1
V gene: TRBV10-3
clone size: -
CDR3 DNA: TGTGCCATCAGTGGAGACAGGGAGAACACTGAAGCTTTCTTT
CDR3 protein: CAISGDRENTEAFF

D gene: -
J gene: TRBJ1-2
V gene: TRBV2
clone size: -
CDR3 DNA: TGTGCCAGCAGTGAAAGGGGTTTGGATGGCTACACCTTC
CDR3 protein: CASSERGLDGYTF

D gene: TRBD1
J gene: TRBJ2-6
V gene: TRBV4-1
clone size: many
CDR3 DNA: TGCGCCAGCAGCCAAGATCGAGGACAGGCCGTTTCTGGGGCCAACGTCCTGACTTTC
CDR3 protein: CASSQDRGQAVSGANVLTF

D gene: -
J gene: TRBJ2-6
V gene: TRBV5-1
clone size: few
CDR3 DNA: TGCGCCAGCAGCCCGGACACCTCCGGGGCCAACGTCCTGACTTTC
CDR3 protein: CASSPDTSGANVLTF

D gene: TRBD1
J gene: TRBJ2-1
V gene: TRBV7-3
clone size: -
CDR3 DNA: TGTGCCAGCAGCTTGGACAGGGGTAGGAATGAGCAGTTCTTC
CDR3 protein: CASSLDRGRNEQFF

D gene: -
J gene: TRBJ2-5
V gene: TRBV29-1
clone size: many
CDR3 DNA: TGCAGCGTTGAAGGTTGGGGATCCGAAGAGACCCAGTACTTC
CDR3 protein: CSVEGWGSEETQYF

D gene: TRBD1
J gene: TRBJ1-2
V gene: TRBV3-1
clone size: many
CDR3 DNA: TGTGCCAGCAGCCGACCCCCCAGGGGGCCCGACTATGGCTACACCTTC
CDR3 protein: CASSRPPRGPDYGYTF

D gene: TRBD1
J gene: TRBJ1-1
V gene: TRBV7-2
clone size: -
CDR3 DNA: TGTGCCAGCAGCTCGCGGGGGACAGGGCAATGGGCTTTCTTT
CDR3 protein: CASSSRGTGQWAFF

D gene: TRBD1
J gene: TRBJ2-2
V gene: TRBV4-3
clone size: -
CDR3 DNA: TGCGCCAGCAGCCAAGTTCCCGGGACAGGTATTCCGAACACCGGGGAGCTGTTTTTT
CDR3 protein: CASSQVPGTGIPNTGELFF

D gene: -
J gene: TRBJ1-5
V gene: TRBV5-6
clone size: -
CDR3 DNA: TGTGCCAGCAGCCCGTATAGTGTTCAGGGCAATCAGCCCCAGCATTTT
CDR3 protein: CASSPYSVQGNQPQHF

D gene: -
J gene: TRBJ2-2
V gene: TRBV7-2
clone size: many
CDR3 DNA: TGTGCCAGCAGCTTAGCCCTGGGCAACACCGGGGAGCTGTTTTTT
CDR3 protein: CASSLALGNTGELFF

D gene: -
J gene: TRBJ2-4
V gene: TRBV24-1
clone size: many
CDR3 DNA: TGTGCCACCAGTGATGGGGACTTTCAGTACTTC
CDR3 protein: CATSDGDFQYF

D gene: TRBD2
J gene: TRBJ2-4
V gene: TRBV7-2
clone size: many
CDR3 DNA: TGTGCCAGCAGCTTAATTAACCCTTGGAGCGGGGGTGACATTCAGTACTTC
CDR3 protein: CASSLINPWSGGDIQYF

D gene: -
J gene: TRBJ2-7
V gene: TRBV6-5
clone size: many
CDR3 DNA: TGTGCCAGCAGGCCCACGTATGGGAGTTCCTACGAGCAGTACTTC
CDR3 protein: CASRPTYGSSYEQYF

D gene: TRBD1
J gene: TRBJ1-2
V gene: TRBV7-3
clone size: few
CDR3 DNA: TGTGCCAGCAGCCTAGGACAGGGACGAGACGGCTACACCTTC
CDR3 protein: CASSLGQGRDGYTF

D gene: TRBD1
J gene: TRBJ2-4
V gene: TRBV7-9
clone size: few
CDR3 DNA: TGTGCCAGCAGCCCGCAGGGGGCTGGGGACATTCAGTACTTC
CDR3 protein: CASSPQGAGDIQYF

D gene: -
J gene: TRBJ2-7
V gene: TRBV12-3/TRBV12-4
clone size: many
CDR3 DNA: TGTGCCAGCAGTTTACGGGTGAACGAGCAGTACTTC
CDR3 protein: CASSLRVNEQYF

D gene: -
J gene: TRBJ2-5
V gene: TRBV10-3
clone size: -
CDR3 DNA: TGTGCCATCAGTGAGGACTCCCTAAAAGAGACCCAGTACTTC
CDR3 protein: CAISEDSLKETQYF

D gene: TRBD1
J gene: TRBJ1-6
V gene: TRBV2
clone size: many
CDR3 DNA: TGTGCCAGCAGGGGATTTACAGGGGACGAACGTAGCCTCCACTTT
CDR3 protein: CASRGFTGDERSLHF

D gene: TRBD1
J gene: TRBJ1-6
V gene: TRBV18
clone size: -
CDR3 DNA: TGTGCCAGCTCACGCGGACAGGGGGATTCACCCCTCCACTTT
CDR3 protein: CASSRGQGDSPLHF

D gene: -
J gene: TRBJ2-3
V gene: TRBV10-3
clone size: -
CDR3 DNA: TGTGCCATCAGTGAACCCGATACGCAGTATTTT
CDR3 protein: CAISEPDTQYF

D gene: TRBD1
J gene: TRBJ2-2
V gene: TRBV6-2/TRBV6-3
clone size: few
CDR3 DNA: TGTGCCAGCAGAGTAACAGGGGACACCGGGGAGCTGTTTTTT
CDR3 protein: CASRVTGDTGELFF